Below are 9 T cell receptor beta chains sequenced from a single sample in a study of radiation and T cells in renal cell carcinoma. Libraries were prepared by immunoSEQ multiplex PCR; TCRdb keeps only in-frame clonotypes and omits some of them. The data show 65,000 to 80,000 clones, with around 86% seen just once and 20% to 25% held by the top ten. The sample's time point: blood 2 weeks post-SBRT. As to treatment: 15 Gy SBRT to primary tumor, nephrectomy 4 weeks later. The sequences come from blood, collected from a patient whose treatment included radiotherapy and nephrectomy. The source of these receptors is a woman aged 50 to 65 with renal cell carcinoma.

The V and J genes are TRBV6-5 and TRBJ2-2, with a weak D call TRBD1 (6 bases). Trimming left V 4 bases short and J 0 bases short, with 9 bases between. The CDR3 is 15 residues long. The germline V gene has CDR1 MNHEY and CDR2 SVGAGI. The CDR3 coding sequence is TGTGCCAGCAGTTGGGGACATGCGAACACCGGGGAGCTGTTTTTT. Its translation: CASSWGHANTGELFF.

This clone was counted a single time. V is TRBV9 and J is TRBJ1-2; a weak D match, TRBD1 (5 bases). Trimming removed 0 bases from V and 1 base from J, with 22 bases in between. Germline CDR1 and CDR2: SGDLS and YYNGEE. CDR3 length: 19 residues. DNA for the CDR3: TGTGCCAGCAGCGTAGGGGCAGGGACCCCAATTATCTTTAACTATGGCTACACCTTC. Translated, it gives CASSVGAGTPIIFNYGYTF.

The CDR3 sequence: CASSSDPWGETQYF. In DNA form, the CDR3 reads TGTGCCAGCAGCTCGGACCCCTGGGGAGAGACCCAGTACTTC. The chain is built from TRBV5-4 and TRBJ2-5; D gene uncertain. Germline values: CDR1 SGHNT, CDR2 YYREEE (reference sequence). V lost 3 bases and J 4 bases, leaving 13 bases between the germline ends. The length of the CDR3 is 14 residues.

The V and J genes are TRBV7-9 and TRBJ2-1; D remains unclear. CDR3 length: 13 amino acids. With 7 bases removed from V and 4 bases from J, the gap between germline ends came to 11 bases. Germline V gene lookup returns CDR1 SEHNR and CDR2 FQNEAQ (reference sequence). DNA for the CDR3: TGTGCCAGCACCGATCCTCATTACAATGAGCAGTTCTTC. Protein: CASTDPHYNEQFF.

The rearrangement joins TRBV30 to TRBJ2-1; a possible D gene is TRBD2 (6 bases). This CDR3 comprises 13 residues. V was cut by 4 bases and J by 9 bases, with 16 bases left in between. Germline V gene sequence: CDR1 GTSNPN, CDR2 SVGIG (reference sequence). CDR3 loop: CAWMEGPFGEQFF. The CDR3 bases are TGTGCCTGGATGGAGGGGCCGTTTGGTGAGCAGTTCTTC.

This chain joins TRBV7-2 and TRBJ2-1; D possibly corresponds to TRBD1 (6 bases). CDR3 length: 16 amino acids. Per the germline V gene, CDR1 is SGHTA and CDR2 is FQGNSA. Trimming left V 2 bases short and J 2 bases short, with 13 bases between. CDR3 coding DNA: TGTGCCAGCAGCTTACGGTGGACAGAGACCTACAATGAGCAGTTCTTC. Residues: CASSLRWTETYNEQFF.

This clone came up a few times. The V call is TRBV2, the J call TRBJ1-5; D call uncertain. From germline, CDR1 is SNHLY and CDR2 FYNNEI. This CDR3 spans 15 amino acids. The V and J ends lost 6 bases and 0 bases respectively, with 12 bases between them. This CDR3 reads CASRSSGVSNQPQHF. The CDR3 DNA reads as TGTGCCAGCAGGTCGTCCGGGGTTAGCAATCAGCCCCAGCATTTT.

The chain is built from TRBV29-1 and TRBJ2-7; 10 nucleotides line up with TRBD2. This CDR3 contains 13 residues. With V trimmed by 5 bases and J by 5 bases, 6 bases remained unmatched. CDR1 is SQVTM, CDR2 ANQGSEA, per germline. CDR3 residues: CSVKRGGWNEQYF. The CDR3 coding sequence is TGCAGCGTTAAGCGGGGGGGCTGGAACGAGCAGTACTTC.

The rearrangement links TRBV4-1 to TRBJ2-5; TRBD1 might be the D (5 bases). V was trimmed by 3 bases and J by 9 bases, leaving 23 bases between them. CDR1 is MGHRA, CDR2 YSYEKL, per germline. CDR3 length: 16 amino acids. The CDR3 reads CASSHSKGAYQGAQYF. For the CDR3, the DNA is TGCGCCAGCAGCCATTCTAAAGGGGCCTATCAAGGGGCCCAGTACTTC.